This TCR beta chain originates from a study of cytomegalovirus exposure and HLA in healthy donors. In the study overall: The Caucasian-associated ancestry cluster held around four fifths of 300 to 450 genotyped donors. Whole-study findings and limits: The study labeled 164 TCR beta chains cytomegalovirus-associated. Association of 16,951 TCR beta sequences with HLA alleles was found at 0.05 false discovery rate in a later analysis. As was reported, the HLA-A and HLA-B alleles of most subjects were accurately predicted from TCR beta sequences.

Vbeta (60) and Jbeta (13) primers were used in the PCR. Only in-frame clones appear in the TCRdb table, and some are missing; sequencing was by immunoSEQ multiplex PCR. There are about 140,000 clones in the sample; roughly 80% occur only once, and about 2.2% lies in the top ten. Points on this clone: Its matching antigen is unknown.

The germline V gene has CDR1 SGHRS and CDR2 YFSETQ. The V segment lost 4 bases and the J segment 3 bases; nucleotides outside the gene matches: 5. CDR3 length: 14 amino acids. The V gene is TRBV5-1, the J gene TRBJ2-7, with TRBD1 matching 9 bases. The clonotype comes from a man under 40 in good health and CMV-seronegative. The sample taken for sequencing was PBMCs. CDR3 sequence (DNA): TGCGCCAGCAGCCCGACAGGGGGTCACTACGAGCAGTACTTC. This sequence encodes CASSPTGGHYEQYF.